These 21 T cell receptor beta chains originate from one sample sequenced in a study of beta chain features in type 1 diabetes. Overall study findings and caveats: Moderate but significant shortening of TCRB CDR3s was recorded in all four CD4+ subsets from Type 1 diabetes patients.

Every bit of the isolated RNA underwent reverse transcription, so sequencing read expressed TCRB transcripts. Profiling relied on immunoSEQ multiplex PCR, and the TCRdb table lists in-frame clones only, not all of them. The sample holds approximately 170,000 clones; around 63% are singletons and the top ten take approximately 0.089%. Their antigens are not known. Sequenced sample: naive CD4+ T cells from blood. The receptors originated from a man between 25 and 39 years old with type 1 diabetes.

This rearrangement joins TRBV11-2 to TRBJ2-5; perhaps TRBD2 as D (5 bases). V dropped 1 base and J dropped 2 bases, with 11 bases sitting between them. The germline CDR1 and CDR2 sequences are SGHAT and FQNNGV. The CDR3 spans 15 residues. The CDR3 sequence is CASSLVGRTQETQYF. In DNA, the CDR3 is TGTGCCAGCAGCTTAGTTGGACGGACTCAAGAGACCCAGTACTTC.

The J gene is TRBJ1-6, the V gene TRBV9; TRBD1 matches 7 bases. CDR3 size: 14 residues. V dropped 3 bases and J dropped 10; count of bases not matched to a gene: 7. Germline CDR1 SGDLS, CDR2 YYNGEE. Here the CDR3 reads CASSARQGGSPLHF. DNA for the CDR3: TGTGCCAGCAGCGCGAGACAGGGAGGATCACCCCTCCACTTT.

V gene TRBV29-1 combines with J gene TRBJ1-4; no definite D call. There are 15 residues in the CDR3. Deletions cut 3 bases from V and 0 bases from J, with 11 bases between. Germline V gene lookup returns CDR1 SQVTM and CDR2 ANQGSEA. CDR3 residues: CSVDANRSTNEKLFF. The DNA of the CDR3 is TGCAGCGTTGACGCCAACAGATCAACTAATGAAAAACTGTTTTTT.

The chain carries TRBV9 and TRBJ1-5; 10 bases align to TRBD1. The germline CDR1 and CDR2 sequences are SGDLS and YYNGEE. J lost 5 bases, V lost 0 bases, and 2 bases had no gene match. This CDR3 is built from 15 residues. The CDR3: CASSVAGTGDQPQHF. Here the CDR3 DNA reads TGTGCCAGCAGCGTAGCCGGGACAGGGGATCAGCCCCAGCATTTT.

The chain couples TRBV7-9 to TRBJ1-1, with D unclear. The germline V gene has CDR1 SEHNR and CDR2 FQNEAQ (reference sequence). V lost 2 bases, J lost 8 bases, and 15 bases lay in between. CDR3 length: 14 residues. The CDR3 spells CASSLLQPTGEAFF. The DNA of the CDR3 is TGTGCCAGCAGCTTACTTCAACCGACTGGGGAAGCTTTCTTT.

CDR3 sequence reads: CSVGTGEETQYF. DNA of the CDR3: TGCAGCGTCGGGACAGGGGAAGAGACCCAGTACTTC. The chain carries TRBV29-1 and TRBJ2-5, with 10 nucleotides matching TRBD1. The length of the CDR3 is 12 residues. From germline, CDR1 is SQVTM and CDR2 ANQGSEA. V was clipped by 6 bases and J by 3 bases; unmatched bases: 1.

The chain links TRBV18 to TRBJ2-5; D not resolved. The CDR3 loop spans 13 amino acids. V gave up 2 bases and J gave up 4 bases, with 8 bases separating them. Germline-derived CDR1 and CDR2 are KGHSH and LQKENI. The CDR3 is CASSPTMGETQYF. DNA for the CDR3: TGTGCCAGCTCACCAACGATGGGAGAGACCCAGTACTTC. Variable domain in full (rest from reference TRBV18 and TRBJ2-5): NAGVMQNPRHLVRRRGQEARLRCSPMKGHSHVYWYRQLPEEGLKFMVYLQKENIIDESGMPKERFSAEFPKEGPSILRIQQVVRGDSAAYFCASSPTMGETQYFGPGTRLLVL.

This clone was counted only a few times. The V call is TRBV13, the J call TRBJ1-1, with D unclear. The CDR3 covers 15 residues. Trimming shortened V by 2 bases and J by 6 bases, and 16 bases separated the two germline ends. CDR1 and CDR2 from the germline V gene are PRHDT and FYEKMQ (reference sequence). The CDR3 reads CASSLPHGSTPEAFF. The CDR3 DNA reads as TGTGCCAGCAGCTTACCCCATGGGAGCACCCCTGAAGCTTTCTTT.

This clone appeared a single time. V usage is TRBV5-6 and J usage is TRBJ2-7, with TRBD1 matching over 8 bases. This CDR3 is 15 amino acids long. The trim removed 3 bases at V and 6 bases at J, leaving 11 bases unmatched. The germline V gene encodes CDR1 SGHDT and CDR2 YYEEEE. CDR3 nucleotide sequence: TGTGCCAGCAGCTACCTGGGCCAGGGGGCACCCGAGCAGTACTTC. Encoded protein: CASSYLGQGAPEQYF.

This clone was seen once. The rearrangement joins TRBV5-1 to TRBJ2-5, with a tentative D call TRBD2 (6 bases). The V end was cut by 5 bases, the J end by 2 bases, with 13 bases between. Germline values: CDR1 SGHRS, CDR2 YFSETQ. The CDR3 extends over 14 amino acids. The CDR3 DNA reads TGCGCCAGCAGTTTAACCGGGACTCAAGAGACCCAGTACTTC. The encoded protein is CASSLTGTQETQYF.

The chain joins TRBV6-6 to TRBJ2-3; no reliable D call. The CDR3 has 11 residues. V lost 6 bases and J lost 8, with 9 bases in between. Germline loops: CDR1 MNHNY, CDR2 SVGAGI (reference sequence). The CDR3 DNA reads TGTGCCAGCAGCCCCGAGAGTACGCAGTATTTT. Its translation: CASSPESTQYF.

This clone came up a few times. The chain links TRBV4-3 to TRBJ2-3; TRBD2 matches 9 bases. Germline CDR1 LGHNA, CDR2 YSLEER. This CDR3 has 17 residues. Trimming cost V 0 bases and J 6 bases; bases outside gene matches: 10. As DNA, the CDR3 is TGCGCCAGCAGCCAAGAAGCGGGGGGCTTTGCTGCGGATACGCAGTATTTT. As protein: CASSQEAGGFAADTQYF.

CDR3 sequence reads: CISRDHNYGYTF. In nucleotides, the CDR3 is TGCATCAGCCGGGACCATAACTATGGCTACACCTTC. This chain connects TRBV29-1 to TRBJ1-2; D possibly corresponds to TRBD1 (5 bases). Germline V CDR1 and CDR2: SQVTM, ANQGSEA. CDR3 length equals 12 residues.

This sequence joins TRBV7-2 and TRBJ2-5, with no clear D. Trimming took off 5 bases at V and 0 bases at J, with 1 base between the two ends. Germline V gives CDR1 SGHTA, CDR2 FQGNSA. This CDR3 is 11 amino acids long. The CDR3 nucleotides are TGTGCCAGCAGCAACCAAGAGACCCAGTACTTC. Its protein is CASSNQETQYF.

The chain carries TRBV9 and TRBJ2-3; 7 bases agree with TRBD1. Germline values: CDR1 SGDLS, CDR2 YYNGEE. The CDR3 loop spans 14 amino acids. V lost 3 bases to trimming and J lost 5 bases; unmatched junction nucleotides: 6. CDR3 bases: TGTGCCAGCAGCGCGGGACAGCCGATAGATACGCAGTATTTT. Translation: CASSAGQPIDTQYF. The whole variable domain, remainder taken from reference TRBV9 and TRBJ2-3, is DSGVTQTPKHLITATGQRVTLRCSPRSGDLSVYWYQQSLDQGLQFLIQYYNGEERAKGNILERFSAQQFPDLHSELNLSSLELGDSALYFCASSAGQPIDTQYFGPGTRLTVL.

This clone was counted only a few times. This rearrangement joins TRBV14 to TRBJ2-7; perhaps TRBD2 as D (5 bases). The CDR3 length is 13 residues. Germline CDR1 SGHDN, CDR2 FVKESK. V shed 5 bases and J shed 6 bases, with 14 bases lying between them. The CDR3 nucleotides are TGTGCCAGCAGCGCTCATACCGGGGTCGAGCAGTACTTC. Translating it yields CASSAHTGVEQYF.

The V call is TRBV5-1, the J call TRBJ2-5; no definite D call. Germline V gives CDR1 SGHRS, CDR2 YFSETQ. Trimming took 3 bases from V and 2 from J, leaving 5 bases between them. The CDR3 runs 12 residues. CDR3 residues: CASSWDQETQYF. The CDR3 nucleotides read TGCGCCAGCAGCTGGGATCAAGAGACCCAGTACTTC. Supplemented by reference TRBV5-1 and TRBJ2-5, the full variable domain reads KAGVTQTPRYLIKTRGQQVTLSCSPISGHRSVSWYQQTPGQGLQFLFEYFSETQRNKGNFPGRFSGRQFSNSRSEMNVSTLELGDSALYLCASSWDQETQYFGPGTRLLVL.

A few counts support this clone. The J gene is TRBJ1-2, the V gene TRBV30; D gene uncertain. The CDR3 runs 14 residues. Trimming shortened V by 3 bases and J by 6 bases, and 17 bases separated the two germline ends. Germline values: CDR1 GTSNPN, CDR2 SVGIG (reference sequence). CDR3 sequence: CAWSRTLPSNGYTF. DNA of the CDR3: TGTGCCTGGAGCCGGACTCTGCCATCCAATGGCTACACCTTC.

The chain employs TRBV7-9 and TRBJ2-7; D uncertain. Germline V gene data show CDR1 as SEHNR and CDR2 as FQNEAQ (reference sequence). This CDR3 has 14 residues. The V and J ends lost 4 bases and 2 bases respectively, with 12 bases between them. The CDR3 nucleotides read TGTGCCAGCAGCTCCGCCCCCACGGCCTACGAGCAGTACTTC. Amino acids: CASSSAPTAYEQYF.

A word on this clone: Other nucleotide sequences from this sample produce the same CDR3. The chain is built from TRBV20-1 and TRBJ2-1; no clear D gene. Trimming shortened V by 2 bases and J by 4 bases, and 3 bases separated the two germline ends. The CDR3 has 11 residues. In germline, CDR1 is DFQATT, CDR2 SNEGSKA (reference sequence). CDR3 loop: CSARNYNEQFF. The DNA for the CDR3 is TGCAGTGCTAGAAATTACAATGAGCAGTTCTTC.

The chain recombines TRBV5-1 with TRBJ2-3; D gene uncertain. The length of the CDR3 is 12 residues. V lost 7 bases and J lost 2, with 8 bases in between. Germline loops: CDR1 SGHRS, CDR2 YFSETQ. The DNA of the CDR3 is TGCGCCAGCGGTGAGGACACAGATACGCAGTATTTT. Translation gives CASGEDTDTQYF.